The 15 T cell receptor beta chains given below trace back to one sample, sequenced in a study of cytomegalovirus exposure and HLA in healthy donors. A multiplex PCR was run with 60 Vbeta primers and 13 Jbeta primers. Sequencing was performed with immunoSEQ multiplex PCR; in TCRdb, only in-frame clones are kept and a portion is missing. This sample's clone table lists 110,000 to 150,000 clones. The sample was PBMCs. The receptors come from a man aged 35 to 55 in good health and CMV-seronegative.

The rearrangement links TRBV7-2 to TRBJ2-2; D is ambiguous. Per the germline V gene, CDR1 is SGHTA and CDR2 is FQGNSA. This CDR3 has 17 amino acids. With 4 bases removed from V and 0 bases from J, the gap between germline ends came to 15 bases. The CDR3 spells CASSSPLYSSNTGELFF. DNA of the CDR3: TGTGCCAGCAGCTCTCCACTGTACTCCTCGAACACCGGGGAGCTGTTTTTT.

The CDR3 DNA sequence: TGTGCCAGCAGCGCCCTGGACAGGGGTCCCTATGGCTACACCTTC. Translated: CASSALDRGPYGYTF. The chain joins TRBV9 to TRBJ1-2, with TRBD1 identical over 9 bases. The V gene's germline CDR1 is SGDLS and CDR2 YYNGEE. The CDR3 loop spans 15 amino acids. Trimming removed 3 bases from V and 4 bases from J; junction bases left unmatched: 7.

The chain is built from TRBV28 and TRBJ2-3, with 9 bases aligning to TRBD1. This CDR3 has 15 residues. Germline CDR1 MDHEN, CDR2 SYDVKM. Germline trimming cut 6 bases from V and 2 bases from J; bases unmatched to any gene: 6. The CDR3 region has the DNA TGTGCCAGCAGCAAACAGGGGGCGCCCACAGATACGCAGTATTTT. Protein sequence: CASSKQGAPTDTQYF.

The gene calls are TRBV10-3 and TRBJ2-3, with 10 bases fitting TRBD1. Trimming removed 7 bases from V and 4 bases from J; junction bases left unmatched: 11. The CDR3 consists of 16 residues. CDR1 ENHRY and CDR2 SYGVKD come from the germline V gene. The CDR3 region is CAIIQDRDRGADTQYF. The CDR3 DNA follows: TGTGCCATCATTCAGGACCGGGACAGGGGTGCAGATACGCAGTATTTT.

The chain employs TRBV10-3 and TRBJ1-5; D may be TRBD1 (5 bases). The CDR3 has 13 amino acids. CDR1 is ENHRY and CDR2 is SYGVKD in the germline V gene. V gave up 8 bases and J gave up 2 bases, with 10 bases separating them. CDR3 bases: TGTGCCATCGGTAAAGGGGGCAATCAGCCCCAGCATTTT. Its protein is CAIGKGGNQPQHF.

This sequence joins TRBV9 and TRBJ1-1, with TRBD1 as a possible D gene (5 bases). The CDR3 length is 14 residues. The V end lost 0 bases, the J end lost 6 bases, and 12 bases lay between the germline ends. Germline V gives CDR1 SGDLS, CDR2 YYNGEE. The CDR3 region has the DNA TGTGCCAGCAGCGTAGCCCCGGCGGGGCCTGAAGCTTTCTTT. Residues: CASSVAPAGPEAFF.

V usage is TRBV5-5 and J usage is TRBJ1-1; D is unresolved. The CDR3 spans 13 residues. CDR1 is SGHKS and CDR2 is YYEKEE in the germline V gene (reference sequence). Trimming pared 0 bases from V and 2 bases from J, leaving 5 bases between. DNA of the CDR3: TGTGCCAGCAGCTTGGACAGCAACACTGAAGCTTTCTTT. Translating gives CASSLDSNTEAFF.

The chain employs TRBV15 and TRBJ1-5, with unresolved D. V was cut by 1 base and J by 5 bases, with 9 bases left in between. The CDR3 is 14 residues long. Germline CDR1 and CDR2: LNHNV and YYDKDF (reference sequence). DNA for the CDR3: TGTGCCACCAGCAGAGTTACTGTATATCAGCCCCAGCATTTT. Encoded protein: CATSRVTVYQPQHF.

V and J are TRBV5-4 and TRBJ2-1; D remains ambiguous. V was cut by 6 bases and J by 0 bases, with 13 bases left in between. The V gene's germline CDR1 is SGHNT and CDR2 YYREEE (reference sequence). The length of the CDR3 is 15 residues. The CDR3 spells CASTNQRSSYNEQFF. Written as DNA, the CDR3 is TGTGCCAGCACCAATCAACGGAGCTCCTACAATGAGCAGTTCTTC.

This chain links TRBV18 with TRBJ1-1; 7 bases line up with TRBD1. There are 13 residues in the CDR3. The V segment lost 5 bases and the J segment 7 bases; nucleotides outside the gene matches: 7. Germline values: CDR1 KGHSH, CDR2 LQKENI. The CDR3 loop is CASSIRDSYEAFF. The CDR3 bases are TGTGCCAGCTCAATTAGGGACAGCTATGAAGCTTTCTTT. Full variable domain (rest looked up from reference TRBV18 and TRBJ1-1): NAGVMQNPRHLVRRRGQEARLRCSPMKGHSHVYWYRQLPEEGLKFMVYLQKENIIDESGMPKERFSAEFPKEGPSILRIQQVVRGDSAAYFCASSIRDSYEAFFGQGTRLTVV.

CDR3 region: CASSTGYEQYF. DNA of the CDR3: TGTGCCAGCAGCACAGGCTACGAGCAGTACTTC. The chain recombines TRBV7-2 with TRBJ2-5; possible D gene TRBD1, 5 bases. The assigned J gene may be wrong: the sequence end matches TRBJ2-7 better. The CDR3 totals 11 residues. Germline V gene lookup returns CDR1 SGHTA and CDR2 FQGNSA.

The J gene is TRBJ2-7, the V gene TRBV27; 9 nucleotides agree with TRBD2. The germline gives CDR1 MNHEY, CDR2 SMNVEV (reference sequence). After removal of 2 bases from V and 4 bases from J, the junction contained 12 bases not matched to a gene. This CDR3 region has 17 residues. Written as DNA, the CDR3 is TGTGCCAGCAGTTTAGATCGGTGGGGCGGGGGGGCGTACGAGCAGTACTTC. Its protein product is CASSLDRWGGGAYEQYF.

The V gene is TRBV6-1, the J gene TRBJ1-5; D possibly corresponds to TRBD1 (6 bases). The germline CDR1 and CDR2 sequences are MNHNS and SASEGT. The V and J ends lost 4 bases and 2 bases respectively, with 12 bases between them. This CDR3 contains 15 residues. The DNA of the CDR3 is TGTGCCAGCAGTGCTGGGACAACCGGCAATCAGCCCCAGCATTTT. It specifies CASSAGTTGNQPQHF.

To note about this clone: The germline gene is not matched at one end of the junction; a read error may be the cause. V is TRBV6-6 and J is TRBJ2-5; D is possibly TRBD1 (5 bases). The CDR3 consists of 13 residues. From germline, CDR1 is MNHNY and CDR2 SVGAGI (reference sequence). This CDR3 reads CASSPQGGEAQYF. The CDR3 DNA follows: TGTGCCAGCAGTCCCCAGGGTGGAGAGGCCCAGTACTTC.

The genes are TRBV28 and TRBJ2-7; D is perhaps TRBD2 (5 bases). The CDR3 is 13 residues long. The V end lost 10 bases, the J end lost 0 bases, and 13 bases lay between the germline ends. From germline, CDR1 is MDHEN and CDR2 SYDVKM. The CDR3 here is CATLEEASYEQYF. The CDR3 DNA sequence: TGTGCCACCCTAGAGGAGGCCTCCTACGAGCAGTACTTC. Drawing the rest from reference TRBV28 and TRBJ2-7, the complete variable domain is DVKVTQSSRYLVKRTGEKVFLECVQDMDHENMFWYRQDPGLGLRLIYFSYDVKMKEKGDIPEGYSVSREKKERFSLILESASTNQTSMYLCATLEEASYEQYFGPGTRLTVT.